Below, 13 T cell receptor beta chains from the same sample are listed, as sequenced in a study of T cells after yellow fever vaccination. From the 5' RACE reads, TCRdb called clonotypes with MiXCR, one entry per CDR3 protein. The sample consists of hundreds of thousands of distinct CDR3 sequences, about 12% of them appearing once. Sequenced here: PBMCs, sampled on the day of the yellow fever booster vaccination. The receptors here all came from a man aged 25 to 45 who received the YFV17D yellow fever vaccine.

The rearrangement joins TRBV24-1 to TRBJ2-3; 7 nucleotides match TRBD2. Unmatched junction bases numbered 5, after V lost 3 bases and J lost 6 bases. This CDR3 has 14 amino acids. Germline CDR1 and CDR2: KGHDR and SFDVKD. Here the CDR3 reads CATSDSGKLDTQYF. The CDR3, as DNA: TGTGCCACCAGTGATAGCGGGAAGCTTGATACGCAGTATTTT.

This clonotype was recorded many times. The chain recombines TRBV14 with TRBJ2-1; 14 bases align to TRBD2. The germline V gene encodes CDR1 SGHDN and CDR2 FVKESK. The CDR3 runs to 14 residues. J was trimmed by 10 bases and V by 6 bases; bases with no gene match: 5. CDR3 coding DNA: TGTGCCAGCAGGTCGGGACTAGCGGGAGACGAGCAGTTCTTC. It specifies CASRSGLAGDEQFF.

The J gene is TRBJ2-3, the V gene TRBV19, with 12 bases lining up with TRBD1. Germline loops: CDR1 LNHDA, CDR2 SQIVND (reference sequence). With V trimmed by 7 bases and J by 4 bases, 9 bases remained unmatched. The CDR3 length is 16 residues. The CDR3 sequence is CASTPRGQGAADTQYF. The CDR3 bases are TGTGCCAGTACCCCCAGGGGACAGGGGGCCGCAGATACGCAGTATTTT.

This clonotype was observed once. This may come from a read error, since a much larger clone is one base off. V is TRBV5-1 and J is TRBJ2-3, with D possibly TRBD1 on 6 matching bases. Germline V gene sequence: CDR1 SGHRS, CDR2 YFSETQ. The CDR3 is 15 amino acids. The CDR3 region has the DNA TGCGCCAGCAGCCGGGACCCATCGCGGACAGAAACGCAGTATTTT. Residues: CASSRDPSRTETQYF.

A few counts support this clonotype. The rearrangement links TRBV7-3 to TRBJ2-5; D uncertain. Trimming removed 5 bases from V and 6 bases from J, with 13 bases in between. CDR1 SGHTA and CDR2 FQGTGA come from the germline V gene. The CDR3 is made up of 13 amino acids. CDR3 DNA sequence: TGTGCCAGCAGCCCGGTAGGCCAGCAGACCCAGTACTTC. Amino acids: CASSPVGQQTQYF.

This clonotype has more than one count but fewer than ten. The J gene is TRBJ2-2, the V gene TRBV7-2; D possibly uses TRBD1 or TRBD2 (5 bases each). CDR1 and CDR2 (germline): SGHTA, FQGNSA. There are 15 residues in the CDR3. V shed 4 bases and J shed 5 bases, with 14 bases lying between them. CDR3 region: CASSWSRDGTGELFF. CDR3 DNA: TGTGCCAGCAGCTGGTCCCGGGACGGTACCGGGGAGCTGTTTTTT.

The genes are TRBV7-9 and TRBJ1-1; a possible D gene is TRBD1 (6 bases). This CDR3 contains 13 residues. Trimming stripped 8 bases from V and 5 bases from J, with 15 bases between. Germline V gene data show CDR1 as SEHNR and CDR2 as FQNEAQ (reference sequence). CDR3 sequence (DNA): TGTGCCAGCGTCTTACGGGGGCCGACTGAAGCTTTCTTT. This gives the protein CASVLRGPTEAFF.

This chain uses TRBV4-3 with TRBJ2-1; 11 bases map to TRBD1. Germline trimming cut 6 bases from V and 5 bases from J; bases unmatched to any gene: 6. The CDR3 covers 15 residues. CDR1 LGHNA and CDR2 YSLEER come from the germline V gene. The CDR3 DNA is TGCGCCAGCAGAACGGACAGGGGGCTCAACAATGAGCAGTTCTTC. Translation: CASRTDRGLNNEQFF.

This clonotype occurred a few times. The chain uses TRBV7-9 and TRBJ2-5; D not certain. Germline lookup yields CDR1 SEHNR and CDR2 FQNEAQ (reference sequence). Deletions cut 2 bases from V and 1 base from J, with 5 bases between. This CDR3 contains 13 residues. This CDR3 reads CASSLHSQETQYF. Here the CDR3 DNA reads TGTGCCAGCAGCTTACACAGCCAAGAGACCCAGTACTTC.

This clonotype was seen at least ten times. CDR3 nucleotide sequence: TGTGCCAGCACCCGAGGTGGGGGGACCCAGTACTTC. Translating it yields CASTRGGGTQYF. The rearrangement joins TRBV5-6 to TRBJ2-5; D may match TRBD1 or TRBD2 (5 bases each). V lost 6 bases and J lost 7, with 13 bases in between. This CDR3 is built from 12 residues. The germline gives CDR1 SGHDT, CDR2 YYEEEE.

The chain has TRBV4-2 and TRBJ2-7; TRBD2 matches 12 bases. J was trimmed by 4 bases and V by 4 bases; bases with no gene match: 14. CDR1 is LGHNA, CDR2 YNFKEQ, per germline. The CDR3 runs 18 residues. This CDR3 reads CASSPMAPGLAGTYEQYF. In DNA, the CDR3 is TGTGCCAGCAGCCCCATGGCTCCGGGACTAGCGGGTACTTACGAGCAGTACTTC.

Ten or more counts support this clonotype. The chain joins TRBV24-1 to TRBJ2-2, with 9 bases that match TRBD1. Looked up from germline, CDR1 is KGHDR and CDR2 is SFDVKD. Trimming at V came to 9 bases and at J to 4 bases, leaving 5 bases not matched to a gene. CDR3 length: 14 amino acids. The CDR3 DNA reads TGTGCCACCTCCGGGACAGGGAGCACCGGGGAGCTGTTTTTT. Its protein is CATSGTGSTGELFF.

The genes are TRBV27 and TRBJ1-2; D unresolved. Trimming left V 5 bases short and J 0 bases short, with 10 bases between. CDR1 is MNHEY, CDR2 SMNVEV, per germline (reference sequence). This CDR3 is built from 14 residues. As DNA, the CDR3 is TGTGCCAGCAGTCAGTACCCCTCTAACTATGGCTACACCTTC. This encodes CASSQYPSNYGYTF.